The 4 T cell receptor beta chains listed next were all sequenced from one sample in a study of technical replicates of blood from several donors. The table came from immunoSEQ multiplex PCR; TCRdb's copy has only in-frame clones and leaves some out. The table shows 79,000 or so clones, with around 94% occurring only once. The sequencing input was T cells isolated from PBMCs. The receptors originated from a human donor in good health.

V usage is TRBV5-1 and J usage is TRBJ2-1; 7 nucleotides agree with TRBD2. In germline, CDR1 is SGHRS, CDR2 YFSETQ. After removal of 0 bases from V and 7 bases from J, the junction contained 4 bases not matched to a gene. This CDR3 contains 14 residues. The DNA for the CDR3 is TGCGCCAGCAGCTTGGGCGGGAGTAAAAATGAGCAGTTCTTC. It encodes CASSLGGSKNEQFF. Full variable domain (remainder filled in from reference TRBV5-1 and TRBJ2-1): KAGVTQTPRYLIKTRGQQVTLSCSPISGHRSVSWYQQTPGQGLQFLFEYFSETQRNKGNFPGRFSGRQFSNSRSEMNVSTLELGDSALYLCASSLGGSKNEQFFGPGTRLTVL.

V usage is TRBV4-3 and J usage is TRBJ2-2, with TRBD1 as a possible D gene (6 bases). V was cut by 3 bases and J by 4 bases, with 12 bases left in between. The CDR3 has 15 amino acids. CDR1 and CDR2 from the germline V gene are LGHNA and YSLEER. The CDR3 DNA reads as TGCGCCAGCAGCCATGAACAGGGCTCCACCGGGGAGCTGTTTTTT. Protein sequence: CASSHEQGSTGELFF.

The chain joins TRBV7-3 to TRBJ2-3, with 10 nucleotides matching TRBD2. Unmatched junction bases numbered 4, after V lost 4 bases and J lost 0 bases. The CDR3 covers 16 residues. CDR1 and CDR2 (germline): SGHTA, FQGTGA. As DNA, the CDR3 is TGTGCCAGCAGCTCCCAGACTAGCGGGAGCACAGATACGCAGTATTTT. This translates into CASSSQTSGSTDTQYF.

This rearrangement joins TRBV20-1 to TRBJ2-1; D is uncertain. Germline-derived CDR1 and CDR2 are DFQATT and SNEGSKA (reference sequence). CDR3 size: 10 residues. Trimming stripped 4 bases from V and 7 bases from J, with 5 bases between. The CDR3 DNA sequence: TGCAGTGCTATCGTTAATGAGCAGTTCTTC. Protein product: CSAIVNEQFF.